Given below is one T cell receptor (beta chain) in context. Data came from immunoSEQ multiplex PCR; TCRdb stores just in-frame clones and leaves some out. The table records about 80,000 clones, 90% of them present only once. The V gene's germline CDR1 is LGHNA and CDR2 YSLEER. The CDR3 contains 16 residues. The junction had 3 bases not matched to a gene; V was cut back by 4 bases and J by 3 bases. The data belong to a study of blood T cell repertoires in COVID-19. The clonotype comes from a woman older than 75 with active or convalescent COVID-19. The chain employs TRBV4-3 and TRBJ2-3; 14 bases align to TRBD2. The sample comprised peripheral blood. The CDR3 DNA reads TGCGCCAGCAGCCCGGGACTAGCGGGAGTAACAGATACGCAGTATTTT. Protein: CASSPGLAGVTDTQYF.